This T cell receptor beta chain emerged from a study of cytomegalovirus exposure and HLA in healthy donors. Study-level points and caveats: Available immune exposure information was restricted to CMV serostatus only.

As to this clone: Its cognate antigen is unknown.

V was pared by 5 bases and J by 0 bases, with 10 bases between. The CDR3 length is 15 residues. CDR1 and CDR2 (germline): SEHNR, FQNEAQ (reference sequence). PCR employed 60 Vbeta and 13 Jbeta primers. Using immunoSEQ multiplex PCR, the repertoire was profiled, and TCRdb retains in-frame clones only, with some absent. The sample contains approximately 110,000 clones, over 75% of which appear only once. J is TRBJ2-2 and V is TRBV7-9, with D uncertain. The specimen was PBMCs. This TCR was recovered from a human donor in good health. The CDR3 here is CASSVLQSNTGELFF. The CDR3 coding sequence is TGTGCCAGCAGCGTATTACAGTCGAACACCGGGGAGCTGTTTTTT.